Listed below are T cell receptor beta chains from one sample, sequenced in a study of blood T cell repertoires in COVID-19. The repertoire was sequenced with immunoSEQ multiplex PCR; TCRdb's copy has only in-frame clones and lacks some. Among about 220,000 clones listed, under 90% were seen once. Sequenced material: peripheral blood. The receptors derive from a man aged 30-40 years with active or convalescent COVID-19. Each CDR3 is given with its conserved first and last residue. D genes are given only for firm matches. Clone size, where shown, is once, few, many, or a class for clones that have expanded.

CASSRRTGGIETQYF	TGTGCCAGCAGTCGAAGGACAGGGGGCATTGAGACCCAGTACTTC	TRBJ2-5	TRBV27	TRBD1	-
CASSLDPGTQYF	TGCGCCAGCAGCTTGGATCCGGGTACGCAGTATTTT	TRBJ2-3	TRBV5-1	-	-
CSVGPDGTGAYEQYF	TGCAGCGTTGGGCCGGACGGGACAGGGGCCTACGAGCAGTACTTC	TRBJ2-7	TRBV29-1	TRBD1	once
CATSVGVSTDTQYF	TGTGCCACCAGTGTAGGGGTAAGCACAGATACGCAGTATTTT	TRBJ2-3	TRBV24-1	-	-
CSASDQGGSGANVLTF	TGCAGTGCTAGTGACCAGGGGGGCTCTGGGGCCAACGTCCTGACTTTC	TRBJ2-6	TRBV20-1	-	-
CASSPAAGGSSGANVLTF	TGCGCCAGCAGCCCCGCGGCAGGGGGATCGTCTGGGGCCAACGTCCTGACTTTC	TRBJ2-6	TRBV4-3	TRBD1	-
CASSLGGQDPSQPQHF	TGTGCCAGCAGCTTGGGGGGACAGGATCCATCCCAGCCCCAGCATTTT	TRBJ1-5	TRBV5-4	TRBD1	-
CASRGQGAVSEQYF	TGTGCCAGCAGGGGACAGGGGGCCGTTTCCGAGCAGTACTTC	TRBJ2-7	TRBV6-5	TRBD1	-
CASSPQTSSYEQYF	TGCGCCAGCAGCCCTCAGACTAGCTCCTACGAGCAGTACTTC	TRBJ2-7	TRBV5-1	-	-
CASSPNTEAFF	TGTGCCAGCAGCCCAAACACTGAAGCTTTCTTT	TRBJ1-1	TRBV5-8	-	-
CASSLRDRGIYEQYF	TGTGCCAGCAGTTTAAGGGACAGGGGTATCTACGAGCAGTACTTC	TRBJ2-7	TRBV27	TRBD1	-
CASSHPNPPGQSNQPQHF	TGCGCCAGCAGCCATCCCAACCCCCCGGGACAGAGCAATCAGCCCCAGCATTTT	TRBJ1-5	TRBV4-1	TRBD1	-
CASSPRGQSGNTIYF	TGTGCCAGCAGCCCCAGGGGGCAATCAGGAAACACCATATATTTT	TRBJ1-3	TRBV7-2	TRBD1	-
CASSGTRREETQYF	TGTGCCAGCAGCGGGACACGGAGAGAGGAGACCCAGTACTTC	TRBJ2-5	TRBV6-6	-	-
CASSLRDTSSGANVLTF	TGCGCCAGCAGCCTACGGGACACCTCATCTGGGGCCAACGTCCTGACTTTC	TRBJ2-6	TRBV4-1	-	-
CASSESPGQGTETQYF	TGTGCCAGCAGTGAATCGCCGGGACAGGGAACGGAGACCCAGTACTTC	TRBJ2-5	TRBV25-1	TRBD1	-
CASSQARMRTEAFF	TGCGCCAGCAGCCAAGCGAGAATGAGGACTGAAGCTTTCTTT	TRBJ1-1	TRBV4-3	-	-
CASPPSTGTHYEQYF	TGTGCCAGCCCCCCCTCGACAGGGACTCACTACGAGCAGTACTTC	TRBJ2-7	TRBV28	-	few
CATSIDRYQETQYF	TGTGCCACCAGCATAGACAGGTACCAAGAGACCCAGTACTTC	TRBJ2-5	TRBV15	-	-
CASRPSITDTQYF	TGTGCCAGCAGGCCTAGTATCACAGATACGCAGTATTTT	TRBJ2-3	TRBV7-8	-	few
CASSLVAGGPRSTGELFF	TGTGCCAGCAGCTTAGTTGCGGGGGGGCCTAGAAGCACCGGGGAGCTGTTTTTT	TRBJ2-2	TRBV7-2	TRBD2	-
CASSPRTAPMNTEAFF	TGTGCCAGCAGCCCCAGGACAGCACCTATGAACACTGAAGCTTTCTTT	TRBJ1-1	TRBV7-9	-	-
CASKLAGTTDTQYF	TGTGCCAGTAAACTAGCGGGAACCACAGATACGCAGTATTTT	TRBJ2-3	TRBV19	TRBD2	-